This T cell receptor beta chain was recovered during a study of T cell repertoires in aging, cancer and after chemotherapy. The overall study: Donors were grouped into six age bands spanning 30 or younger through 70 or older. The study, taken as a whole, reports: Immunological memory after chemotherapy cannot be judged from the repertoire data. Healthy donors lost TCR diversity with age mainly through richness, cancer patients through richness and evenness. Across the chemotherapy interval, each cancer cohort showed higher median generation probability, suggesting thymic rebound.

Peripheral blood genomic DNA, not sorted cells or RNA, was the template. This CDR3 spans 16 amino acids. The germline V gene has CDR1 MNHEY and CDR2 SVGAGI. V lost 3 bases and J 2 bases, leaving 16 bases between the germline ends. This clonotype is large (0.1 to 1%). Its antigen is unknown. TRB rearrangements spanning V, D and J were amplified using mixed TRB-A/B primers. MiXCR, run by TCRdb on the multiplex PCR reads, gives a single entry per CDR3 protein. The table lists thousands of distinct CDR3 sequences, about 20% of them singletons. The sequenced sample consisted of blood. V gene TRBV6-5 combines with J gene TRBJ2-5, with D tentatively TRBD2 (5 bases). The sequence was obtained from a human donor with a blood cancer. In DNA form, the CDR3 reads TGTGCCAGCAGTTATGGCGGAAGGACTCGTCAAGAGACCCAGTACTTC. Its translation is CASSYGGRTRQETQYF.